These T cell receptor beta chains were read from a single sample in a study of radiation and T cells in renal cell carcinoma. Clones were read by immunoSEQ multiplex PCR, and TCRdb kept only the in-frame ones, dropping some. The sample consists of about 49,000 clones, 75% to 90% of them appearing once. The specimen was blood, collected from a patient whose treatment included radiotherapy and nephrectomy. The origin of the receptors is a woman between 65 and 79 years old with renal cell carcinoma. Both conserved end residues are part of each CDR3. The order of the fields is D gene, V gene, J gene, clone size, CDR3 protein. D genes are given only for firm matches. The size of a clone is reported for some rows only, either as once, few or many, or as a class for expanded clones.

>NA|TRBV6-5|TRBJ2-7|few
CASSYGGQDEQYF
>NA|TRBV6-5|TRBJ2-1|few
CASRYGTTGYNEQFF
>NA|TRBV27|TRBJ1-4|NA
CASSTWGGKKLFF
>NA|TRBV5-8|TRBJ2-3|NA
CASSLGRRSNTDTQYF
>TRBD1|TRBV11-2|TRBJ1-1|NA
CASSMTGGTEAFF
>TRBD2|TRBV25-1|TRBJ2-7|NA
CASSSTSGSYEQYF
>TRBD1|TRBV5-4|TRBJ2-5|few
CASSPRTGDGQETQYF
>NA|TRBV11-2|TRBJ1-3|NA
CASSLGRFSGNTIYF
>NA|TRBV27|TRBJ2-7|NA
CASSLLTVVSLFSYEQYF
>NA|TRBV4-2|TRBJ1-3|NA
CASSQVRGRLISGNTIYF
>NA|TRBV19|TRBJ2-2|NA
CASRDVYTGELFF
>NA|TRBV7-3|TRBJ1-1|NA
CASSQTGNTEAFF
>NA|TRBV5-5|TRBJ1-5|NA
CASSSTPATGNQPQHF
>NA|TRBV2|TRBJ2-3|NA
CASSVGGRDTQYF
>NA|TRBV7-9|TRBJ2-2|NA
CASSFAAVTGELFF
>TRBD2|TRBV19|TRBJ2-5|NA
CATVTGSGTRETQYF
>NA|TRBV6-5|TRBJ2-3|NA
CASRGLGGTDTQYF
>NA|TRBV27|TRBJ2-1|NA
CASRRNGGGYNEQFF
>NA|TRBV27|TRBJ2-3|NA
CASKNGGTQYF
>TRBD1|TRBV2|TRBJ1-1|NA
CASSSGQGGGLGTEAFF
>NA|TRBV19|TRBJ2-7|NA
CASRRGGAYEQYF
>TRBD1|TRBV7-9|TRBJ2-2|NA
CASRRQGNTGELFF
>TRBD2|TRBV25-1|TRBJ2-7|NA
CASSGLAGVPSTYEQYF
>TRBD1|TRBV4-2|TRBJ1-2|NA
CASSAGTDYGYTF
>TRBD1|TRBV28|TRBJ1-4|NA
CATDTGTGYEKLFF
>NA|TRBV27|TRBJ1-1|NA
CASSLAENTEAFF
>TRBD2|TRBV6-1|TRBJ2-5|few
CASSATSGGAETQYF
>NA|TRBV4-1|TRBJ2-7|NA
CASSRDSSYEQYF
>NA|TRBV9|TRBJ1-2|few
CASSPGTPAF
>NA|TRBV5-6|TRBJ2-2|once
CASSLNAAGANTGELFF
>TRBD2|TRBV5-1|TRBJ2-1|NA
CASSLKDGGYNEQFF
>TRBD2|TRBV7-2|TRBJ2-5|NA
CASSPTSGGGTQYF
>NA|TRBV7-2|TRBJ1-2|once
CASSLAWKVDRPYGYTF
>NA|TRBV9|TRBJ1-4|NA
CASSVAPIATNEKLFF
>NA|TRBV30|TRBJ2-5|NA
CAWSVLGSASGVRGQETQYF
>NA|TRBV4-1|TRBJ2-5|NA
CASRGIGRETQYF
>TRBD2|TRBV2|TRBJ2-7|NA
CATGWEKTSDLSYEQYF
>TRBD2|TRBV2|TRBJ2-3|NA
CASSEAGTSGRAGADTQYF
>NA|TRBV21-1|TRBJ2-7|NA
CATRGQGSSYEQYF
>TRBD2|TRBV4-3|TRBJ2-7|NA
CASSQDLLSLAGGYEQYF
>NA|TRBV6-5|TRBJ2-1|NA
CASRRTEQAYNEQFF
>TRBD2|TRBV6-6|TRBJ2-2|NA
CASSTAGGPDTGELFF
>NA|TRBV19|TRBJ1-2|NA
CASSTTANYGYTF
>TRBD2|TRBV5-1|TRBJ2-4|NA
CASSFGSGTSGRGNIQYF
>TRBD1|TRBV29-1|TRBJ1-1|once
CSVAAQGAEAFF
>NA|TRBV10-2|TRBJ2-2|NA
CASSDRTGLDTGELFF
>TRBD2|TRBV10-3|TRBJ2-7|few
CAIRGTRDTYEQYF
>TRBD2|TRBV9|TRBJ2-5|NA
CASSVDGRGETQYF
>NA|TRBV4-3|TRBJ2-1|NA
CASSQVGGGSYNEQFF
>NA|TRBV6-5|TRBJ2-1|NA
CASRTGSSYNEQFF
>NA|TRBV2|TRBJ2-1|NA
CASSGSSYNEQFF
>TRBD2|TRBV9|TRBJ2-5|NA
CASSLRTSGSIETQYF
>NA|TRBV11-1|TRBJ2-7|NA
CASSLAQNYEQYF
>NA|TRBV6-5|TRBJ2-3|NA
CASSYSVRPRADTQYF
>NA|TRBV5-4|TRBJ1-5|NA
CASSLDGYQPQHF
>TRBD1|TRBV10-1|TRBJ1-2|NA
CASGRDRGPGGYTF
>NA|TRBV29-1|TRBJ2-1|NA
CSVPGVQPEQFF
>NA|TRBV29-1|TRBJ2-5|once
CSVRHQAGTQYF
>NA|TRBV7-2|TRBJ1-2|NA
CASSTGPVYGYTF
>NA|TRBV5-8|TRBJ2-7|NA
CASSDAGQGEAWYF